This T cell receptor (beta chain) was profiled in a study of OX40 agonist ivuxolimab in advanced cancers. Patients who had autoimmune disease history or got systemic immunosuppression were left out. Only in-frame clones appear in the TCRdb table, and some are missing; sequencing was by immunoSEQ multiplex PCR. Altogether fewer than 55,000 clones are present, roughly four fifths being singletons, with the ten largest covering around 1.6%. The CDR3 consists of 17 residues. Per germline, CDR1 LGHNA and CDR2 YNFKEQ. Trimming stripped 3 bases from V and 2 bases from J, with 17 bases between. The V call is TRBV4-2, the J call TRBJ2-1; unclear D gene. This TCR was recovered from an adult with an advanced solid tumor such as melanoma, head and neck, liver or kidney cancer. The material was CD4+ or CD8+ T cells sorted from blood, obtained in a trial of the OX40 agonist ivuxolimab. Written as DNA, the CDR3 is TGTGCCAGCAGCCAGGTATATCCTCCAGCCCCCTACAATGAGCAGTTCTTC. This codes for CASSQVYPPAPYNEQFF.